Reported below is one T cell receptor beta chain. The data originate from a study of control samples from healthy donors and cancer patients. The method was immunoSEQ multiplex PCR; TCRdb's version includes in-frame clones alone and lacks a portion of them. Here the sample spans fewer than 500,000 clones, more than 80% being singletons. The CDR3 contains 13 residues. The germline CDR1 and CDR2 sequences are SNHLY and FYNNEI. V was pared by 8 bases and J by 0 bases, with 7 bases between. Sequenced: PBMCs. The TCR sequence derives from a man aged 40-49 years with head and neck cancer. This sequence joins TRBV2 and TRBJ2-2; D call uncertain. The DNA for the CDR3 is TGTGCCAGCTCCACAGCGAACACCGGGGAGCTGTTTTTT. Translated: CASSTANTGELFF.